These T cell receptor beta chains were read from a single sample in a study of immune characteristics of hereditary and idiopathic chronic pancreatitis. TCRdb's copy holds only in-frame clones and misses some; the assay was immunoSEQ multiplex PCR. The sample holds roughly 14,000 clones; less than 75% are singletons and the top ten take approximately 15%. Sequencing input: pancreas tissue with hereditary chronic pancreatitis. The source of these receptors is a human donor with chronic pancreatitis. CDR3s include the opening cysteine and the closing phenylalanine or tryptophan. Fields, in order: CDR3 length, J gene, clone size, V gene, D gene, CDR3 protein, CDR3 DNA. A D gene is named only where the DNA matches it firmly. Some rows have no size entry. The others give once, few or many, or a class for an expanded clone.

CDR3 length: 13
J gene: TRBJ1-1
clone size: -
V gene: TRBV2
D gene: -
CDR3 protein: CASTQGEGTEAFF
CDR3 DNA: TGTGCCAGCACTCAGGGAGAAGGCACTGAAGCTTTCTTT

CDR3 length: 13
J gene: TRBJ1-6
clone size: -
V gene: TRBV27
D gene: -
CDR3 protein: CASSLSGSSPLHF
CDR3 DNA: TGTGCCAGCAGTCTCTCAGGGAGTTCACCCCTCCACTTT

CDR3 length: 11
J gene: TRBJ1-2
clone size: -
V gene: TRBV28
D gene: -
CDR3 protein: CASRPAYGYTF
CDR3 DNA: TGTGCCAGCAGGCCGGCCTATGGCTACACCTTC

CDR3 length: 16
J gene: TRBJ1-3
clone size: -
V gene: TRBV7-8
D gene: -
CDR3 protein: CASSLLSLSSGNTIYF
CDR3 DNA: TGTGCCAGCAGCTTATTAAGTCTGAGCTCTGGAAACACCATATATTTT

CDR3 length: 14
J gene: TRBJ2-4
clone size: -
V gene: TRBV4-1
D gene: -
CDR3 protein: CASSQEAGFYIQYF
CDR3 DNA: TGCGCCAGCAGCCAAGAAGCAGGATTCTACATTCAGTACTTC

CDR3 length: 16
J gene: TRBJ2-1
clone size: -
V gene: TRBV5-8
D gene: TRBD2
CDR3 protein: CASSWIGTSGSNEQFF
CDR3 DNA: TGTGCCAGCAGCTGGATCGGGACTAGCGGGAGCAATGAGCAGTTCTTC

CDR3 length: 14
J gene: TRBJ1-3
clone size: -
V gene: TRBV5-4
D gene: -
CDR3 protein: CASSLGPSGNTIYF
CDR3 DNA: TGTGCCAGCAGCTTAGGGCCCTCTGGAAACACCATATATTTT

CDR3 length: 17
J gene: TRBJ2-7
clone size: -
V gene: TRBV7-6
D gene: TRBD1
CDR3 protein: CASSLGVRGQVSYEQYF
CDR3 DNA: TGTGCCAGCAGCTTAGGGGTTAGGGGACAGGTCTCCTACGAGCAGTACTTC

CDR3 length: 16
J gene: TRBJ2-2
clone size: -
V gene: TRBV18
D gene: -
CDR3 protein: CASSPVGGTNTGELFF
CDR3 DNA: TGTGCCAGCTCACCAGTTGGAGGCACGAACACCGGGGAGCTGTTTTTT

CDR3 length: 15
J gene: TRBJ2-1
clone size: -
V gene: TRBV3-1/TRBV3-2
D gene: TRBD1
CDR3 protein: CASSAPGTVGWEQFF
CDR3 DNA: TGTGCCAGCAGCGCTCCCGGGACAGTCGGCTGGGAGCAGTTCTTC

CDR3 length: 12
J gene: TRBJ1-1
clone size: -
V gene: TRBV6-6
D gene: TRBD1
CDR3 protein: CAIRRQGVRAFF
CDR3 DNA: TGTGCCATACGGCGACAGGGTGTGCGTGCTTTCTTT

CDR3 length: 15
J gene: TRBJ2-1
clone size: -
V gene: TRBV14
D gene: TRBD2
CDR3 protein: CASSQTSGSLNEQFF
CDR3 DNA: TGTGCCAGCAGCCAAACTAGCGGGAGCCTCAATGAGCAGTTCTTC

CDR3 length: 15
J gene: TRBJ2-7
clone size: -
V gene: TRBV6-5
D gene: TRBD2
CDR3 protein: CASSKNIAGRDEQYF
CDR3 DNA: TGTGCCAGCAGCAAAAATATAGCGGGGAGGGACGAGCAGTACTTC

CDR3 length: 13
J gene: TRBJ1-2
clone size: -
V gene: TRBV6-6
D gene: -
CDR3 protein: CASRLTLNYGYTF
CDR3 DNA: TGTGCCAGCAGACTCACCCTCAACTATGGCTACACCTTC

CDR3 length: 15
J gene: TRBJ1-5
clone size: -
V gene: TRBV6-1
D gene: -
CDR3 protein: CASSEVGGSYQPQHF
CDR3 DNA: TGTGCCAGCAGTGAGGTAGGGGGTTCCTATCAGCCCCAGCATTTT

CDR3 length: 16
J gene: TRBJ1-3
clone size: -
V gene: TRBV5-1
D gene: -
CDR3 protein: CASSLARPKSGNTIYF
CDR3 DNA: TGCGCCAGCAGCTTGGCGCGGCCGAAGTCTGGAAACACCATATATTTT

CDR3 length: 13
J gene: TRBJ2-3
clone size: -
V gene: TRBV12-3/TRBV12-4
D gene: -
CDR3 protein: CASSPGTADTQYF
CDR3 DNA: TGTGCCAGCAGTCCTGGGACGGCTGATACGCAGTATTTT

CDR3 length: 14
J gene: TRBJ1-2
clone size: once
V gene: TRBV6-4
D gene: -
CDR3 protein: CASSATAEDFGYTF
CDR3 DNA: TGTGCCAGCAGTGCTACGGCGGAGGATTTTGGCTACACCTTC

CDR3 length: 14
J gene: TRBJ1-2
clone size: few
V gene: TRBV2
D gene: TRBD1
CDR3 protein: CASSRQGDGYGYTF
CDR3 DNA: TGTGCCAGCAGTAGACAGGGGGACGGCTATGGCTACACCTTC

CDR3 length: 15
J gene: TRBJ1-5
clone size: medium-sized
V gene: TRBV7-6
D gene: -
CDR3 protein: CASSLQTGLNQPQHF
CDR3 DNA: TGTGCCAGCAGCTTGCAAACAGGGCTGAATCAGCCCCAGCATTTT

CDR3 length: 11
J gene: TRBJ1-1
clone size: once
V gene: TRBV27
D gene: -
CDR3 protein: CAIHPNTEAFF
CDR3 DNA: TGTGCCATCCACCCTAACACTGAAGCTTTCTTT

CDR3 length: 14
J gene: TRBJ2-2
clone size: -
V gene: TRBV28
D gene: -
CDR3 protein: CASSAHTNTGELFF
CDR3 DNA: TGTGCCAGCAGCGCCCACACGAACACCGGGGAGCTGTTTTTT

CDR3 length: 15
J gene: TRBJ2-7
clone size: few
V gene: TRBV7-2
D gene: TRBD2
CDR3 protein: CASSFVAGGAYEQYF
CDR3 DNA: TGTGCCAGCAGCTTTGTTGCGGGAGGGGCCTACGAGCAGTACTTC

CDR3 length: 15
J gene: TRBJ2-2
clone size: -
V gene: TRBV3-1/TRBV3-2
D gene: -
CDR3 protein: CASSQRTLNTGELFF
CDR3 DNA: TGTGCCAGCAGCCAAAGGACGCTTAACACCGGGGAGCTGTTTTTT

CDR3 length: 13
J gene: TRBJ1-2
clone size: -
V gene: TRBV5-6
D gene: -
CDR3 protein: CASSLGTNYGYTF
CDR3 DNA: TGTGCCAGCAGCTTGGGAACCAACTATGGCTACACCTTC

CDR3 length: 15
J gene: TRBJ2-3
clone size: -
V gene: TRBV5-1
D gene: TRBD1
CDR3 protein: CASSSGTGVWDTQYF
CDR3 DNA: TGCGCCAGCAGCTCCGGGACAGGGGTTTGGGATACGCAGTATTTT

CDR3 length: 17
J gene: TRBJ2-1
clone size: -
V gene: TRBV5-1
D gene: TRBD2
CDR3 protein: CASSLSTSGSNYNEQFF
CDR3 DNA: TGCGCCAGCAGCTTGAGTACTAGCGGGAGTAACTACAATGAGCAGTTCTTC

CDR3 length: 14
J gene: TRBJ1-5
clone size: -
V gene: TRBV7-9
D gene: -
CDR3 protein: CASSSQGGNQPQHF
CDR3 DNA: TGTGCCAGCAGCTCACAGGGTGGAAATCAGCCCCAGCATTTT

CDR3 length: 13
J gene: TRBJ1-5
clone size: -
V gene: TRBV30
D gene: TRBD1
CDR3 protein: CAWSVAGGQPQHF
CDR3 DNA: TGTGCCTGGAGTGTGGCAGGGGGACAGCCCCAGCATTTT

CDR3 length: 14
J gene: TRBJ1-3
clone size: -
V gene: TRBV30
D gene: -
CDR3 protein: CAWRPDNSGNTIYF
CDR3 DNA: TGTGCCTGGAGACCCGATAACTCTGGAAACACCATATATTTT

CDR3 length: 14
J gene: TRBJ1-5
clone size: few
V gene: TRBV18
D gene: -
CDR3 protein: CASSPRPIGQPQHF
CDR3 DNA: TGTGCCAGCTCACCCCGCCCTATAGGTCAGCCCCAGCATTTT

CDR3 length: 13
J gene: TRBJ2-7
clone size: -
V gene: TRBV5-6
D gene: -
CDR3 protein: CASNPGVLGEQYF
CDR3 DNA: TGTGCCAGCAACCCCGGGGTCCTAGGCGAGCAGTACTTC

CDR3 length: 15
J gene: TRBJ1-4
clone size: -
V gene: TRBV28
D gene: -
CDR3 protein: CASSDPGRVGEKLFF
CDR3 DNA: TGTGCCAGCAGTGACCCCGGCAGGGTAGGGGAAAAACTGTTTTTT

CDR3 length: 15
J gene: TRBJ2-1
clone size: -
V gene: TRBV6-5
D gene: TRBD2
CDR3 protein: CASSKSGMSYNEQFF
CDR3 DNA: TGTGCCAGCAGTAAAAGCGGGATGAGCTACAATGAGCAGTTCTTC

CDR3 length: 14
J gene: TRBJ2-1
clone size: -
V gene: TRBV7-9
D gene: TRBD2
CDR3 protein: CASSRGLAYNEQFF
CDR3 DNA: TGTGCCAGCAGTAGGGGACTAGCCTACAATGAGCAGTTCTTC

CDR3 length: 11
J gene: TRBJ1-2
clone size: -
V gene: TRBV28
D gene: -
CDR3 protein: CASSINYGYTF
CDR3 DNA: TGTGCCAGCAGTATAAACTATGGCTACACCTTC

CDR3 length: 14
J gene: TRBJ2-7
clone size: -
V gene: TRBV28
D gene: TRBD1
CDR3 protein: CATTKTGLAYEQYF
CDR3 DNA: TGTGCCACTACGAAGACAGGGCTCGCCTACGAGCAGTACTTC

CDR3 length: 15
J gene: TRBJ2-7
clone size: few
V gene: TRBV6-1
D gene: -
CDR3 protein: CASSEGSGANYEQYF
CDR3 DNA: TGTGCCAGCAGTGAAGGTTCAGGGGCTAACTACGAGCAGTACTTC

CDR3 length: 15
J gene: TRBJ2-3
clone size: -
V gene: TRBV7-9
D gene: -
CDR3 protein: CASSLDSGHTDTQYF
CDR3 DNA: TGTGCCAGCAGCCTAGACAGCGGTCACACAGATACGCAGTATTTT

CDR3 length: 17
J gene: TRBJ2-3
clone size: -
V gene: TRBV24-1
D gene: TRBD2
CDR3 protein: CATSSGLAGGPTDTQYF
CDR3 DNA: TGTGCCACCAGTTCAGGACTAGCGGGAGGGCCCACAGATACGCAGTATTTT

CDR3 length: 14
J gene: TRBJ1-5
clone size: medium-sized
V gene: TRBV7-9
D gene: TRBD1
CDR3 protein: CASSLGQGGQPQHF
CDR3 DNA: TGTGCCAGCAGCTTAGGACAGGGAGGGCAGCCCCAGCATTTT

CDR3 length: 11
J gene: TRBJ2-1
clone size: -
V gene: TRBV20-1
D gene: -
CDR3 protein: CSASRGNEQFF
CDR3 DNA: TGCAGTGCTAGTAGGGGCAATGAGCAGTTCTTC

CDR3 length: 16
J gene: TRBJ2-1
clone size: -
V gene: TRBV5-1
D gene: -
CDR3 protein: CASSWNGDTSYNEQFF
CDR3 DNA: TGCGCCAGCAGCTGGAACGGGGATACTTCCTACAATGAGCAGTTCTTC

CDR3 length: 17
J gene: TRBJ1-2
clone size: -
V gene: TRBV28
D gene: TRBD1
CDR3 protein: CASSSPPGTGGNYGYTF
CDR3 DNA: TGTGCCAGCAGCTCCCCGCCCGGGACAGGGGGGAACTATGGCTACACCTTC

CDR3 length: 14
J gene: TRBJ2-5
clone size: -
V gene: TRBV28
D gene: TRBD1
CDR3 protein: CASSLYRGQETQYF
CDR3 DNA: TGTGCCAGCAGTCTCTACAGGGGACAAGAGACCCAGTACTTC

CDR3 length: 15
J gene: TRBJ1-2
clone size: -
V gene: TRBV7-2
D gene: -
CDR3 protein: CASRPPLTGNYGYTF
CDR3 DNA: TGTGCCAGCAGGCCCCCGCTGACAGGCAACTATGGCTACACCTTC